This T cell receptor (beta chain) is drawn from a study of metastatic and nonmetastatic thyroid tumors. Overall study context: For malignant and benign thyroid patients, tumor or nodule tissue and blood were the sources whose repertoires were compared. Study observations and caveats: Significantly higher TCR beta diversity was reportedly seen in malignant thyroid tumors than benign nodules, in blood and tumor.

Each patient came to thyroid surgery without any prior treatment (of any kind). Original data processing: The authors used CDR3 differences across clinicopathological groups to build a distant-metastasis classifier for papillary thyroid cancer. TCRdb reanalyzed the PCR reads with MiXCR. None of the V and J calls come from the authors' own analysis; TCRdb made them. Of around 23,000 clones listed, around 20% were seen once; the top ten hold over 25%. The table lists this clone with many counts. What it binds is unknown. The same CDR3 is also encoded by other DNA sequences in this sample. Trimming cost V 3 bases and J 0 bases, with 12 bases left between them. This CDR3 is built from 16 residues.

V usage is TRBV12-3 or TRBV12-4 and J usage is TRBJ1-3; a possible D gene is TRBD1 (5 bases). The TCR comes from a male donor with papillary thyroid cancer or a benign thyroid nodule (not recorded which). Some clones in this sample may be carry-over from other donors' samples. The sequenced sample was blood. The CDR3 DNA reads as TGTGCCAGCAGTTTTGTTACAGGCCCCTCTGGAAACACCATATATTTT. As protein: CASSFVTGPSGNTIYF.